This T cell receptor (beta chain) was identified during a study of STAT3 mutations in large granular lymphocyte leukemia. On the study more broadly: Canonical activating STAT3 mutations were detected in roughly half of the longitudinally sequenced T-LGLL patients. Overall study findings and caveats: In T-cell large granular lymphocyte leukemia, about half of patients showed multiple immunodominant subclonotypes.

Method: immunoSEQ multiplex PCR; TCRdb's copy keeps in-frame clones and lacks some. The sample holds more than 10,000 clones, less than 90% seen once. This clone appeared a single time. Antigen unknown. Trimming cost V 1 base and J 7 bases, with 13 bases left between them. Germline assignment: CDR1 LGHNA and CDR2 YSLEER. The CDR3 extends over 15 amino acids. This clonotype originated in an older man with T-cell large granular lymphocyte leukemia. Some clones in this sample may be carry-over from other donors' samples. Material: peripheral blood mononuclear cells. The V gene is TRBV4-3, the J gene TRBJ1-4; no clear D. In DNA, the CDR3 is TGCGCCAGCAGCCAAGTGCTACCCCTCGGTGAAAAACTGTTTTTT. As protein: CASSQVLPLGEKLFF.